Listed here are 6 T cell receptor beta chains from one sample, sequenced in a study of blood T cell repertoires in COVID-19. TCRdb keeps only in-frame clones here, not all; method: immunoSEQ multiplex PCR. The data hold almost 80,000 clones, with 80% to 95% observed a single time. The sequenced sample consisted of peripheral blood. The source of these receptors is a woman older than 75 with acute or convalescent COVID-19.

This chain uses TRBV6-1 with TRBJ1-4, with D uncertain. Germline V lookup: CDR1 MNHNS, CDR2 SASEGT. This CDR3 is built from 10 residues. Deletions cut 1 base from V and 12 bases from J, with 3 bases between. The CDR3: CASSEGQLFF. CDR3 nucleotide sequence: TGTGCCAGCAGTGAAGGGCAACTGTTTTTT.

The chain uses TRBV10-3 and TRBJ1-1; 8 bases agree with TRBD1. The germline V gene encodes CDR1 ENHRY and CDR2 SYGVKD. The CDR3 extends over 13 amino acids. Trimming cost V 10 bases and J 3 bases; bases outside gene matches: 7. For the CDR3, the DNA is TGTGCCAGCGACAGGGGCCGGGACACTGAAGCTTTCTTT. Its translation is CASDRGRDTEAFF.

The rearrangement joins TRBV10-1 to TRBJ2-7, with D perhaps TRBD1 (6 bases). CDR3 length: 13 amino acids. The germline V and J ends were trimmed by 3 bases and 2 bases, with 8 bases remaining between them. CDR1 and CDR2 (germline): WNHNN, SYGVQD (reference sequence). The CDR3 bases are TGCGCCAGCAGTGAACAGGGAGCCTACGAGCAGTACTTC. Its translation is CASSEQGAYEQYF.

This chain links TRBV7-2 with TRBJ2-7, with D maybe TRBD1 (5 bases). With 0 bases removed from V and 2 bases from J, the gap between germline ends came to 11 bases. Germline CDR1 reads SGHTA; CDR2 reads FQGNSA. The CDR3 length is 15 residues. The CDR3 reads CASSLARPGTYEQYF. The CDR3, as DNA: TGTGCCAGCAGCTTAGCACGGCCAGGGACCTACGAGCAGTACTTC.

The V and J genes are TRBV7-9 and TRBJ1-2; 11 nucleotides align to TRBD1. CDR1 is SEHNR and CDR2 is FQNEAQ in the germline V gene (reference sequence). The CDR3 covers 17 residues. The trim removed 5 bases at V and 4 bases at J, leaving 12 bases unmatched. The CDR3, as DNA: TGTGCCAGCAGCCACAGCACCGGGACAGGGGGGACCTATGGCTACACCTTC. It translates to CASSHSTGTGGTYGYTF.

The gene calls are TRBV2 and TRBJ1-5, with TRBD1 identical over 8 bases. Germline V gives CDR1 SNHLY, CDR2 FYNNEI. J lost 6 bases, V lost 6 bases, and 4 bases had no gene match. The CDR3 totals 13 residues. In DNA form, the CDR3 reads TGTGCCAGCAGAACAGGGGGGAGTCAGCCCCAGCATTTT. This sequence encodes CASRTGGSQPQHF.